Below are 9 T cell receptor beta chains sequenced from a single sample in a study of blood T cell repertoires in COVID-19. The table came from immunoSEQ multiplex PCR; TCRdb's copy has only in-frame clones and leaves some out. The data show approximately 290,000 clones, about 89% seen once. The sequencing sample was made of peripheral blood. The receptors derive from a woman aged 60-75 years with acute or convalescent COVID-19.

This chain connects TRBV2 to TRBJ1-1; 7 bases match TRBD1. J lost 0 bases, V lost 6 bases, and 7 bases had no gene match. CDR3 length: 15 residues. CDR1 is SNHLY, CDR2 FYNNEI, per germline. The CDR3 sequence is CASSGTVEMNTEAFF. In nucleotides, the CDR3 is TGTGCCAGCAGCGGGACAGTAGAAATGAACACTGAAGCTTTCTTT. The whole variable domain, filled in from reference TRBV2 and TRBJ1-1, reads EPEVTQTPSHQVTQMGQEVILRCVPISNHLYFYWYRQILGQKVEFLVSFYNNEISEKSEIFDDQFSVERPDGSNFTLKIRSTKLEDSAMYFCASSGTVEMNTEAFFGQGTRLTVV.

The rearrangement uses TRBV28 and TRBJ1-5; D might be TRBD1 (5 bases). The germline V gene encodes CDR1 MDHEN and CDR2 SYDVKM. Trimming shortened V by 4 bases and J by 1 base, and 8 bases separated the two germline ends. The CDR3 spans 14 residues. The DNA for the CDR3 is TGTGCCAGCAGTTCAGGGCAGAGCAATCAGCCCCAGCATTTT. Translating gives CASSSGQSNQPQHF.

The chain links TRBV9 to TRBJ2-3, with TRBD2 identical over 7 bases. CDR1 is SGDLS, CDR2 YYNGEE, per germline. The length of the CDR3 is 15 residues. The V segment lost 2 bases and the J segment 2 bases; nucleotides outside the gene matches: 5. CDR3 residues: CASSVRAGFTDTQYF. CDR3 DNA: TGTGCCAGCAGCGTTCGAGCGGGGTTCACAGATACGCAGTATTTT.

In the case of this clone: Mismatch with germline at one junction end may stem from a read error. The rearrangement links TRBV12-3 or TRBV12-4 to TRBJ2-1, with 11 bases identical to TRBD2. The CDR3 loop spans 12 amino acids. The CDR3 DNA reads TGTGCCAGCAGTCTAGCGGGAGGTTGGCAGTTCTTC. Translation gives CASSLAGGWQFF.

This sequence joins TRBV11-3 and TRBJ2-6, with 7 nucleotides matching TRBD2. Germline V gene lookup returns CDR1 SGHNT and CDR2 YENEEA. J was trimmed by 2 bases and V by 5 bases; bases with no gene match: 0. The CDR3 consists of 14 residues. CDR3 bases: TGTGCCAGCAGCGGGGGGGCTGGGGCCAACGTCCTGACTTTC. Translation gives CASSGGAGANVLTF.

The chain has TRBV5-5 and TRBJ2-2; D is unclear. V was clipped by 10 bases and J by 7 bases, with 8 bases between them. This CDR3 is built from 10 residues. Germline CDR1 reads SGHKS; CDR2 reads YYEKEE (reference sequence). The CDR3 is CAWLHGELFF. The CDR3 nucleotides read TGTGCCTGGCTCCACGGGGAGCTGTTTTTT.

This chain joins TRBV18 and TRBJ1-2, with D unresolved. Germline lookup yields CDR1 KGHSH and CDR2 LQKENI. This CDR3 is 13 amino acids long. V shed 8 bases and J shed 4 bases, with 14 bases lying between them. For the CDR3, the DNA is TGTGCCAGCACGGGAGACCACCTCTATGGCTACACCTTC. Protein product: CASTGDHLYGYTF.

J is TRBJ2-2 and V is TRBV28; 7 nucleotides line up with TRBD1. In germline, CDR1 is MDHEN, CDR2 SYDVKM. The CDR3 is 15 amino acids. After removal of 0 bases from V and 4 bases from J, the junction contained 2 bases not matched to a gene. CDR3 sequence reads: CASSLWGTATGELFF. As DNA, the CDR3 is TGTGCCAGCAGTTTATGGGGGACAGCCACCGGGGAGCTGTTTTTT.

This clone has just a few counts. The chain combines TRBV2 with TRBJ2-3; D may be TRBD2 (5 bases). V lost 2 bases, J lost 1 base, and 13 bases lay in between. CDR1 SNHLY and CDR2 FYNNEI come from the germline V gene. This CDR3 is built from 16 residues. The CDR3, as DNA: TGTGCCAGCAGTGAAAGGGCTAGCTTGGGCACAGATACGCAGTATTTT. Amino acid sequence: CASSERASLGTDTQYF.